This T cell receptor (beta chain) was identified in a study of shared clonotypes between healthy human individuals. To note about this clone: In the same sample, other DNA sequences code for this CDR3.

Adult Caucasians living in Nashville, Tennessee made up all of the donors. Generated by immunoSEQ multiplex PCR, the TCRdb table keeps only in-frame clones and is missing some. The top ten clones hold about 0.41% of a sample with under 2.5 million clones, 85% to 95% of them seen once. Sequences were obtained from naive CD4+ T cells from PBMCs. Described subset: CD45RA+ positively selected. This TCR came from a man younger than 35 in good health. Some clones in this sample may be carry-over from other donors' samples.

The CDR3 is CASSPQRQETQYF. The CDR3 DNA reads as TGTGCCAGCTCACCCCAGCGGCAAGAGACCCAGTACTTC. The chain is built from TRBV18 and TRBJ2-5; possibly TRBD2 for D (5 bases). Per the germline V gene, CDR1 is KGHSH and CDR2 is LQKENI. The CDR3 covers 13 residues. Trimming pared 3 bases from V and 2 bases from J, leaving 7 bases between.